The 9 T cell receptor beta chains in this list originate from one sample, sequenced in a study of T cells in Graves' hyperthyroidism and ophthalmopathy (dated by TCRdb to between 2018 and 2021). Preparation of the library involved multiplex PCR. TCRdb records Illumina HiSeq 2000 as the sequencer. The TCR beta CDR3 regions were amplified from the RNA transcripts. A first-round RT-PCR of the TCR CDR3 used the HTBI primer set with the Qiagen OneStep RT-PCR kit. TCRdb trimmed the raw reads at Q25, called clones with MiXCR and kept productive beta chains. CDR3 protein duplicates are merged, each entry listing the most common genes and DNA. The sample yields tens of thousands of distinct CDR3 sequences; about 50% were counted once. In total, the top ten clones hold approximately 3.3% of the sample. Sequenced sample: blood. The receptor set was obtained from a woman aged 55-70 years with Graves' ophthalmopathy.

This clonotype was seen at least ten times. The rearrangement joins TRBV7-2 to TRBJ2-2; D is unclear. Germline loops: CDR1 SGHTA, CDR2 FQGNSA. The ends were cut back, 1 base at V and 4 bases at J, with 13 bases in the middle. CDR3 length: 16 amino acids. The CDR3 reads CASSLDGRRSTGELFF. CDR3 DNA: TGTGCCAGCAGCTTAGATGGGCGCCGAAGCACCGGGGAGCTGTTTTTT.

The rearrangement links TRBV29-1 to TRBJ2-7, with TRBD2 matching over 11 bases. V lost 8 bases, J lost 5 bases, and 20 bases stayed unmatched. The CDR3 consists of 17 residues. The germline CDR1 and CDR2 sequences are SQVTM and ANQGSEA. The CDR3 DNA is TGCAGCACAGCAGCCAAGATGGGGCTAGCGGGAGGCCACGAGCAGTACTTC. Residues: CSTAAKMGLAGGHEQYF.

The V gene is TRBV5-1, the J gene TRBJ2-2, with a tentative D call TRBD2 (5 bases). The germline V and J ends were trimmed by 1 base and 4 bases, with 11 bases remaining between them. This CDR3 comprises 15 residues. CDR1 is SGHRS and CDR2 is YFSETQ in the germline V gene. CDR3 nucleotide sequence: TGCGCCAGCAGCTTGTATGGGAGCGGCACCGGGGAGCTGTTTTTT. Amino acid sequence: CASSLYGSGTGELFF.

This clonotype has a count of ten or more. The chain combines TRBV6-1 with TRBJ1-4; D is perhaps TRBD1 (5 bases). V lost 5 bases and J 11 bases, leaving 15 bases between the germline ends. There are 13 residues in the CDR3. Germline loops: CDR1 MNHNS, CDR2 SASEGT. The CDR3 DNA is TGTGCCAGCAGTCGTGGGGGGGATGGGAAACTGTTTTTT. Translation: CASSRGGDGKLFF.

The chain carries TRBV20-1 and TRBJ1-2, with D unresolved. CDR3 length equals 12 residues. V lost 6 bases and J 6 bases, leaving 14 bases between the germline ends. Looked up from germline, CDR1 is DFQATT and CDR2 is SNEGSKA (reference sequence). The CDR3 spells CSASGLVDGYTF. The CDR3 coding sequence is TGCAGTGCCTCCGGGTTAGTCGATGGCTACACCTTC.

The table lists this clonotype with many counts. This CDR3 fails to terminate in the conserved phenylalanine or tryptophan, so it likely reflects a read error. The chain couples TRBV5-4 to TRBJ2-1; D is undetermined. Trimming removed 0 bases at V and 10 bases at J, with 8 bases between. Germline CDR1 is SGHNT and CDR2 is YYREEE (reference sequence). This CDR3 spans 12 amino acids. CDR3 bases: TGTGCCAGCAGCTTGGATGGACGGGAGCAGTTCTCC. This encodes CASSLDGREQFS.

This clonotype was detected ten times or more. This chain connects TRBV19 to TRBJ1-1; possible D gene TRBD1, 6 bases. CDR1 LNHDA and CDR2 SQIVND come from the germline V gene (reference sequence). Trimming left V 2 bases short and J 5 bases short, with 9 bases between. This CDR3 is 13 amino acids long. This chain's CDR3 is CASSITGRTEAFF. In DNA, the CDR3 is TGTGCCAGTAGTATAACAGGGAGAACTGAAGCTTTCTTT.

The J gene is TRBJ1-1, the V gene TRBV20-1, with 11 bases that match TRBD1. CDR1 is DFQATT and CDR2 is SNEGSKA in the germline V gene (reference sequence). V shed 5 bases, J shed 7 bases, and the junction held 12 bases outside the gene matches. The CDR3 runs 15 residues. CDR3 residues: CSAGRTGGYLGEAFF. CDR3 DNA sequence: TGCAGTGCTGGGAGGACAGGGGGCTATTTAGGTGAAGCTTTCTTT.

The sample holds many counts of this clonotype. The chain recombines TRBV6-2 or TRBV6-3 with TRBJ2-5; 10 nucleotides match TRBD1. The germline CDR1 and CDR2 sequences are MNHEY and SVGEGT. This CDR3 is 16 amino acids long. V was pared by 6 bases and J by 5 bases, with 12 bases of the junction left unmatched. DNA for the CDR3: TGTGCCAGCAGAAACCAACGACAGGGGGCAGGGGAGACCCAGTACTTC. Its protein is CASRNQRQGAGETQYF.